A single sample is the source of the 12 T cell receptor beta chains below, sequenced in a study of cytotoxic CD8 clonotypes in ibrutinib-treated CLL. TCRdb keeps only in-frame clones here, not all; method: immunoSEQ multiplex PCR. Here the sample spans roughly 180,000 clones, about four fifths being singletons. The source was PBMCs, collected after 24 months of ibrutinib treatment. The source is a human donor with chronic lymphocytic leukemia.

The gene calls are TRBV19 and TRBJ2-1; D is possibly TRBD2 (5 bases). Trimming stripped 5 bases from V and 10 bases from J, with 15 bases between. CDR3 length: 13 residues. The germline gives CDR1 LNHDA, CDR2 SQIVND (reference sequence). The CDR3 DNA reads as TGTGCCAGTAGTGTAAGTGCTTCGGGGGAGCAGTTCTTC. Protein product: CASSVSASGEQFF.

The rearrangement links TRBV30 to TRBJ1-3; no clear D. Germline V gene sequence: CDR1 GTSNPN, CDR2 SVGIG (reference sequence). This CDR3 comprises 11 residues. Trimming cost V 4 bases and J 9 bases, with 10 bases left between them. CDR3 sequence (DNA): TGTGCCTGGACGGGGTTACTCACCATATATTTT. Amino acids: CAWTGLLTIYF. The full variable domain, completed using reference TRBV30 and TRBJ1-3, is SQTIHQWPATLVQPVGSPLSLECTVEGTSNPNLYWYRQAAGRGLQLLFYSVGIGQISSEVPQNLSASRPQDRQFILSSKKLLLSDSGFYLCAWTGLLTIYFGEGSWLTVV.

V gene TRBV18 combines with J gene TRBJ2-5; D is unresolved. Trimming took off 3 bases at V and 7 bases at J, with 18 bases between the two ends. This CDR3 comprises 15 residues. CDR1 and CDR2 from the germline V gene are KGHSH and LQKENI. CDR3 region: CASSPGQARRRTQYF. Written as DNA, the CDR3 is TGTGCCAGCTCACCGGGTCAGGCCCGGCGGAGGACCCAGTACTTC.

The rearrangement uses TRBV9 and TRBJ2-1; D possibly matches TRBD1 or TRBD2 (6 bases each). The V end lost 0 bases, the J end lost 8 bases, and 15 bases lay between the germline ends. The V gene's germline CDR1 is SGDLS and CDR2 YYNGEE. CDR3 length: 15 amino acids. The CDR3 sequence is CASSVDVGGSHEQFF. In nucleotides, the CDR3 is TGTGCCAGCAGCGTAGACGTGGGGGGCAGCCATGAGCAGTTCTTC.

The rearrangement uses TRBV7-2 and TRBJ1-1; no definite D call. The CDR3 spans 13 residues. The V gene lost 0 bases and the J gene lost 2 bases, with 4 bases spanning the gap. In germline, CDR1 is SGHTA, CDR2 FQGNSA. CDR3 sequence (DNA): TGTGCCAGCAGCTTAGCAATTAACACTGAAGCTTTCTTT. This encodes CASSLAINTEAFF.

The rearrangement links TRBV29-1 to TRBJ2-5; perhaps TRBD2 as D (6 bases). The CDR3 has 14 amino acids. Germline CDR1 reads SQVTM; CDR2 reads ANQGSEA. V was trimmed by 6 bases and J by 5 bases, leaving 19 bases between them. CDR3 coding DNA: TGCAGCGTCGCTCCGGTGCAGGGAGGCGAGACCCAGTACTTC. Translating it yields CSVAPVQGGETQYF.

This chain connects TRBV18 to TRBJ1-1; 8 positions agree with TRBD1. This CDR3 contains 17 residues. CDR1 is KGHSH, CDR2 LQKENI, per germline. The J segment lost 1 base and the V segment lost 4 bases, leaving 11 bases of the junction unmatched. The CDR3 DNA sequence: TGTGCCAGCTCACTAAGAACAGGGGGGTTAAGGAACACTGAAGCTTTCTTT. Protein sequence: CASSLRTGGLRNTEAFF.

This chain connects TRBV7-2 to TRBJ1-1; no clear D gene. V lost 2 bases and J 0 bases, leaving 7 bases between the germline ends. CDR3 length: 14 residues. The germline gives CDR1 SGHTA, CDR2 FQGNSA. Here the CDR3 reads CASSLNSMNTEAFF. The CDR3 DNA follows: TGTGCCAGCAGCTTAAACAGCATGAACACTGAAGCTTTCTTT.

This clone was recorded a few times. This rearrangement joins TRBV30 to TRBJ1-5; D is unresolved. The CDR3 loop spans 12 amino acids. The V gene lost 4 bases and the J gene lost 6 bases, with 10 bases spanning the gap. Per germline, CDR1 GTSNPN and CDR2 SVGIG (reference sequence). CDR3 loop: CAWNVMSQPQHF. Here the CDR3 DNA reads TGTGCCTGGAACGTTATGAGTCAGCCCCAGCATTTT.

Comments on this clone: Other nucleotide sequences in the sample specify the same CDR3. The chain couples TRBV18 to TRBJ1-2; TRBD1 is a possible D gene (5 bases). Trimming removed 1 base from V and 3 bases from J, with 6 bases in between. Germline loops: CDR1 KGHSH, CDR2 LQKENI. CDR3 length: 13 amino acids. The DNA of the CDR3 is TGTGCCAGCTCACCACAAGGGGACTATGGCTACACCTTC. It yields the protein CASSPQGDYGYTF.

The chain links TRBV5-6 to TRBJ2-2; D is uncertain. CDR3 length: 14 residues. V shed 0 bases and J shed 2 bases, with 5 bases lying between them. CDR1 is SGHDT and CDR2 is YYEEEE in the germline V gene. CDR3 region: CASSLGLNTGELFF. CDR3 coding DNA: TGTGCCAGCAGCTTGGGCCTAAACACCGGGGAGCTGTTTTTT.

The rearrangement uses TRBV15 and TRBJ2-1; the match to TRBD2 covers 10 bases. CDR1 LNHNV and CDR2 YYDKDF come from the germline V gene (reference sequence). V lost 0 bases to trimming and J lost 0 bases; unmatched junction nucleotides: 11. This CDR3 has 20 amino acids. The CDR3 sequence is CATSRDQWASGGYSYNEQFF. The CDR3 DNA reads as TGTGCCACCAGCAGAGATCAATGGGCTAGCGGGGGTTACTCCTACAATGAGCAGTTCTTC.